The T cell receptor beta chain described here comes from a study of CD8+CD57+ T cells in acquired aplastic anemia. Broader study findings: About 30 CD8+ CDR3 sequences occurred in both the patients and the controls.

The use of genomic DNA as template underpinned the TCR beta VDJ and CDR3 profiling. TCRdb reprocessed the reads via MiXCR and lists one record per CDR3 protein. The sample has about 160,000 distinct CDR3 sequences; roughly 43% are singletons. Regarding this clonotype: No antigen is known for it.

CD8+CD57+ cell expansion, shown by flow cytometry, had occurred in the patients selected for sequencing. The cohort consisted entirely of patients having severe acquired aplastic anemia. This CDR3 is built from 17 residues. Germline V gene sequence: CDR1 KGHDR, CDR2 SFDVKD. The ends were cut back, 4 bases at V and 7 bases at J, with 22 bases in the middle. The V call is TRBV24-1, the J call TRBJ2-1; the D gene is possibly TRBD2 (7 bases). The sequence was obtained from a human donor with aplastic anemia. The sample consisted of sorted CD4+, CD8+, or CD8+CD57+ T cells (not recorded which) from PBMCs. The CDR3 DNA follows: TGTGCCACCAGTGACCCCCTTGGGGGGGGGCGAGGTAATGAGCAGTTCTTC. Its translation: CATSDPLGGGRGNEQFF.